The clone carrying this T cell receptor beta chain was recorded many times. The antigen is undetermined. TCR beta libraries were made by quantitative 5'-RACE with molecular barcodes. TCRdb fed the 5' RACE reads into MiXCR, producing one record per CDR3 protein. The sample has fewer than 400,000 distinct CDR3 sequences; 20% to 25% are singletons. These data belong to a study of CD8 T cells in ankylosing spondylitis. Overall study results and limits: Apparently characteristic of ankylosing spondylitis blood was a TCR beta motif (eight highly homologous variants).

The CDR3 loop spans 16 amino acids. CDR1 and CDR2 (germline): SGHVS, FNYEAQ. Trimming cost V 3 bases and J 5 bases; bases outside gene matches: 6. Sequencing was performed on blood, either unsorted or a sorted T cell fraction (not recorded which). The sequence was obtained from a male donor with ankylosing spondylitis. The chain employs TRBV7-6 and TRBJ2-2, with 10 nucleotides matching TRBD2. CDR3 loop: CASSLGLAILTGELFF. CDR3 in DNA: TGTGCCAGCAGCTTGGGACTAGCGATACTAACCGGGGAGCTGTTTTTT.